This T cell receptor beta chain was captured in a study of OX40 agonist ivuxolimab in advanced cancers. Notes on this clone: Its antigen is currently unknown.

The data were produced by immunoSEQ multiplex PCR, yet TCRdb's version contains in-frame clones alone and is incomplete. The sample records around 140,000 clones, approximately 90% being singletons. Whole-study results and caveats: Determination of antigen specificity was not performed for the expanded peripheral T cells.

Patients with autoimmune history or systemic immunosuppression were excluded. The investigators sampled blood at baseline, at cycle 4 day 1, and at cycle 7 day 1. This clonotype was obtained from an adult with an advanced solid tumor such as melanoma, head and neck, liver or kidney cancer. Source: CD4+ or CD8+ T cells sorted from blood, taken in a trial of the OX40 agonist ivuxolimab.

The CDR3 region has the DNA TGTGCCAGCAGCTTAGGAACCAGTCCTCAGCCCCAGCATTTT. Its translation is CASSLGTSPQPQHF. J is TRBJ1-5 and V is TRBV7-2; D unclear. The ends were cut back, 1 base at V and 6 bases at J, with 10 bases in the middle. The CDR3 runs 14 residues. In germline, CDR1 is SGHTA, CDR2 FQGNSA. The full variable domain, rest sourced from reference TRBV7-2 and TRBJ1-5, is GAGVSQSPSNKVTEKGKDVELRCDPISGHTALYWYRQSLGQGLEFLIYFQGNSAPDKSGLPSDRFSAERTGGSVSTLTIQRTQQEDSAVYLCASSLGTSPQPQHFGDGTRLSIL.